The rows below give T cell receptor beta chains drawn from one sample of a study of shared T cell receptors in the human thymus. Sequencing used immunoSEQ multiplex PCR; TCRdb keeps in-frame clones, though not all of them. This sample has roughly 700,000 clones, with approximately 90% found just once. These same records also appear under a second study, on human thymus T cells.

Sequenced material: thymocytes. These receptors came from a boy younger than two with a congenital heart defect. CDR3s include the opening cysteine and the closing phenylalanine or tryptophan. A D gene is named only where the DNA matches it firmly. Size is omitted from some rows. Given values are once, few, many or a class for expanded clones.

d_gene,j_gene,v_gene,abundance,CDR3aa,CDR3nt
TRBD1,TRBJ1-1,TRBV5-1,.,CASSLTTPGTGVPLYTEAFF,TGCGCCAGCAGCTTGACTACCCCCGGGACAGGCGTACCCTTGTACACTGAAGCTTTCTTT
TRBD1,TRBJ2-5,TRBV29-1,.,CSVDGQGAETQYF,TGCAGCGTTGATGGACAGGGGGCGGAGACCCAGTACTTC
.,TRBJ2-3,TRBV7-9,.,CASSRRYRVSTDTQYF,TGTGCCAGCAGCAGAAGATACAGGGTATCCACAGATACGCAGTATTTT
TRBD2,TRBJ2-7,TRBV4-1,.,CASSQDSQREPHEQYF,TGCGCCAGCAGCCAAGACTCACAGCGGGAGCCTCACGAGCAGTACTTC
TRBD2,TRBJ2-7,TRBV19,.,CASSIDDGRYEQYF,TGTGCCAGTAGTATAGATGACGGGAGGTACGAGCAGTACTTC
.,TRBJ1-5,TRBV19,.,CASSNLGTYNQPQHF,TGTGCCAGTAGTAACCTCGGGACATACAATCAGCCCCAGCATTTT
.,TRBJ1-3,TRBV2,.,CASSEGPTVKYSGNTIYF,TGTGCCAGCAGTGAAGGACCCACAGTTAAGTACTCTGGAAACACCATATATTTT
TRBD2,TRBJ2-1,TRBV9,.,CASSLDRAEGLAGSYNEQFF,TGTGCCAGCAGCCTCGACAGGGCAGAGGGACTAGCGGGGTCCTACAATGAGCAGTTCTTC
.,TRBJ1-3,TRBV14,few,CASSQEEAGRSSGNTIYF,TGTGCCAGCAGCCAAGAGGAGGCAGGTCGAAGCTCTGGAAACACCATATATTTT
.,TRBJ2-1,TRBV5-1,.,CASSPFLPPAANEQFF,TGCGCCAGCAGCCCCTTTCTTCCTCCCGCGGCTAATGAGCAGTTCTTC
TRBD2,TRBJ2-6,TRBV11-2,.,CASSLELGLAGKWGANVLTF,TGTGCCAGCAGCTTAGAGTTGGGACTAGCGGGGAAATGGGGGGCCAACGTCCTGACTTTC
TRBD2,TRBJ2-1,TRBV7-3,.,CASRLVRAGLAIHNEQFF,TGTGCCAGCAGGTTGGTTCGCGCGGGACTAGCAATTCACAATGAGCAGTTCTTC
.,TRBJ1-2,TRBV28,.,CASSPGQSDGYTF,TGTGCCAGCAGTCCCGGACAATCGGATGGCTACACCTTC
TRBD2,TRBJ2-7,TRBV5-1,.,CASRGLAEHEQYF,TGCGCCAGCAGGGGACTAGCTGAACACGAGCAGTACTTC
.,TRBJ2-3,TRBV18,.,CASSPSNTQYF,TGTGCCAGCTCACCTTCAAATACGCAGTATTTT
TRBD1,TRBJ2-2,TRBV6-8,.,CASSGTGPDPPGELFF,TGTGCCAGCAGTGGGACAGGGCCGGATCCCCCGGGGGAGCTGTTTTTT
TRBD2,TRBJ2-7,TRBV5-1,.,CASSLVGLAGGPSYEQYF,TGCGCCAGCAGCTTGGTGGGACTAGCGGGAGGGCCCTCCTACGAGCAGTACTTC
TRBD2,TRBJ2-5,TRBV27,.,CASSPPGLELTQYF,TGTGCCAGCAGTCCGCCGGGACTAGAGCTGACCCAGTACTTC
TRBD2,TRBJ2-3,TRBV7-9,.,CASKYSSGRANTQYF,TGTGCCAGCAAATACTCTAGCGGGAGGGCCAATACGCAGTATTTT
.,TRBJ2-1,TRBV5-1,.,CASSVVPLTSKSYNEQFF,TGCGCCAGCAGCGTGGTCCCCCTAACTAGCAAGTCCTACAATGAGCAGTTCTTC
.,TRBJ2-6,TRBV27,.,CASSSTSGGPNSGANVLTF,TGTGCCAGCAGTTCGACTTCCGGAGGCCCAAACTCTGGGGCCAACGTCCTGACTTTC
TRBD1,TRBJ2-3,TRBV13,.,CASSSTGGTDTQYF,TGTGCCAGCAGCTCAACAGGGGGCACAGATACGCAGTATTTT
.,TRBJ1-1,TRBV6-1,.,CASSEAAGLTEAFF,TGTGCCAGCAGTGAAGCTGCAGGGTTAACTGAAGCTTTCTTT
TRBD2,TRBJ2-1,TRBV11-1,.,CASSPELAGNNEQFF,TGTGCCAGCAGCCCCGAACTAGCGGGAAATAATGAGCAGTTCTTC
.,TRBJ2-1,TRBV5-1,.,CASSLVHSGSYNEQFF,TGCGCCAGCAGCTTGGTACATTCGGGATCCTACAATGAGCAGTTCTTC
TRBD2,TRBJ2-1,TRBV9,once,CASSVGSGLAYGDEQFF,TGTGCCAGCAGCGTAGGGTCAGGACTAGCGTATGGCGATGAGCAGTTCTTC
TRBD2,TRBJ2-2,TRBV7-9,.,CASSNVGTSGRGRTGELFF,TGTGCCAGCAGTAACGTCGGGACTAGCGGGAGGGGTCGCACCGGGGAGCTGTTTTTT
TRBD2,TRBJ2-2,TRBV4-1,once,CASSQGGAGVRTGELFF,TGCGCCAGCAGCCAAGGGGGAGCGGGAGTGCGTACCGGGGAGCTGTTTTTT
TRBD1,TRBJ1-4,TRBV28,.,CASSRDRGPDEKLFF,TGTGCCAGCAGTCGGGACAGGGGGCCGGATGAAAAACTGTTTTTT
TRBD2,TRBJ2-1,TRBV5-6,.,CASSGLGTSATLEFF,TGTGCCAGCAGCGGCCTCGGGACTAGCGCCACCTTGGAGTTCTTC
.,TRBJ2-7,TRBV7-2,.,CASSFRDWTHDYEQYF,TGTGCCAGCAGCTTCCGGGACTGGACCCACGACTACGAGCAGTACTTC
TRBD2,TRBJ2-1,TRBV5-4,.,CASSRTGMGGTDNEQFF,TGTGCCAGCAGCCGAACTGGGATGGGGGGGACCGACAATGAGCAGTTCTTC
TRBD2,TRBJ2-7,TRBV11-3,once,CASSSQAGGFYEQYF,TGTGCCAGCAGCTCCCAAGCGGGAGGGTTTTACGAGCAGTACTTC
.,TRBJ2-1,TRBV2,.,CASSEDGGPYVDEQFF,TGTGCCAGCAGTGAAGACGGAGGGCCGTATGTAGATGAGCAGTTCTTC
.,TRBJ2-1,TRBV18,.,CASSPGRLVRGNEQFF,TGTGCCAGCTCACCAGGGAGGCTAGTACGGGGCAATGAGCAGTTCTTC
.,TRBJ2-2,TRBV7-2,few,CASSLRPHTGELFF,TGTGCCAGCAGCCTGAGGCCCCACACCGGGGAGCTGTTTTTT
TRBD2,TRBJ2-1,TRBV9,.,CASSVVTGGPGNEQFF,TGTGCCAGCAGCGTAGTGACGGGAGGGCCCGGCAATGAGCAGTTCTTC
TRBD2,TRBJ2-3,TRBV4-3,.,CASRISGRATDTQYF,TGCGCCAGCAGAATTAGCGGGAGGGCTACAGATACGCAGTATTTT
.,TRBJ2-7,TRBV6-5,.,CASQGLRSYEQYF,TGTGCCAGCCAGGGACTCCGAAGCTACGAGCAGTACTTC
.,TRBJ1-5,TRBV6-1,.,CASSERVGENQPQHF,TGTGCCAGCAGTGAACGGGTCGGGGAAAATCAGCCCCAGCATTTT
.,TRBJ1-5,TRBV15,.,CATSRDSRGGQPQHF,TGTGCCACCAGCAGAGATAGCAGGGGCGGTCAGCCCCAGCATTTT
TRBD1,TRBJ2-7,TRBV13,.,CASGQGDYEQYF,TGTGCCAGCGGACAGGGCGACTACGAGCAGTACTTC
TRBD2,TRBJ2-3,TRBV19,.,CASSMEGLAGTDTQYF,TGTGCCAGTAGTATGGAGGGGCTAGCGGGCACAGATACGCAGTATTTT
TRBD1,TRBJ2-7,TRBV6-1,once,CASRSGQGAGEQYF,TGTGCCAGCAGATCCGGACAGGGGGCTGGCGAGCAGTACTTC
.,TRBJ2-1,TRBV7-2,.,CASSPRRESRLQNNEQFF,TGTGCCAGCAGCCCAAGGAGGGAGTCCCGCCTCCAGAACAATGAGCAGTTCTTC
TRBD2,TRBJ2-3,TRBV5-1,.,CASSLAGLAGGPCTDTQYF,TGCGCCAGCAGCTTGGCCGGTCTAGCGGGAGGGCCCTGCACAGATACGCAGTATTTT